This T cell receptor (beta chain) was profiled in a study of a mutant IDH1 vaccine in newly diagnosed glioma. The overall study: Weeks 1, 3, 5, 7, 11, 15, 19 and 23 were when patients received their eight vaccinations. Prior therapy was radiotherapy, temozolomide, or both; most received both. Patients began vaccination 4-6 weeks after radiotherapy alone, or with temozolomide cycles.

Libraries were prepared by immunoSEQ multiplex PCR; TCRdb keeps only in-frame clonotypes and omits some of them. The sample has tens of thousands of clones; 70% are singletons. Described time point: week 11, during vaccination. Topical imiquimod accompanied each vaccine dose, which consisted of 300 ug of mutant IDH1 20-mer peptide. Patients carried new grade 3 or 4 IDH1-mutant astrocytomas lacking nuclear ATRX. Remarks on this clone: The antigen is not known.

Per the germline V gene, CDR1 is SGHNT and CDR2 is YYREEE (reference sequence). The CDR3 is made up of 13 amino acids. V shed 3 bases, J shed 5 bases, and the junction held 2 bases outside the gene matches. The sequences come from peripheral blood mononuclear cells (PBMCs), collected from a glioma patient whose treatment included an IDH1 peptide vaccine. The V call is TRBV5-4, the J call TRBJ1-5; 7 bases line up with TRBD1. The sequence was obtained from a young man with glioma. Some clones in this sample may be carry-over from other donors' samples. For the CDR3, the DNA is TGTGCCAGCAGCTCAGACAGGGATCAGCCCCAGCATTTT. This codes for CASSSDRDQPQHF.